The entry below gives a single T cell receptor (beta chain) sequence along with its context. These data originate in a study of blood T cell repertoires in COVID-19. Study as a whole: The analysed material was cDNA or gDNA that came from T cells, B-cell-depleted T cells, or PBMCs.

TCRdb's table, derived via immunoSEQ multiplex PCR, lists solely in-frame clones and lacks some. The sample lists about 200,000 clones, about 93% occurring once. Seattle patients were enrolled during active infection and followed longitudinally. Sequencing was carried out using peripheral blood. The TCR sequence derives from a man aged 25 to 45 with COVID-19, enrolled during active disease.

The CDR3 coding sequence is TGTGCCAGCAGCCAAGAGTTCGGTGACAATGAGCAGTTCTTC. It is translated as CASSQEFGDNEQFF. This chain joins TRBV14 and TRBJ2-1; D gene ambiguous. CDR1 and CDR2 from the germline V gene are SGHDN and FVKESK. This CDR3 has 14 residues. Trimming cost V 0 bases and J 5 bases, with 8 bases left between them.